This TCR beta chain was observed in a study of blood T cell repertoires in COVID-19. In the study overall: Sample material is recorded as cDNA or gDNA derived from T cells, B-cell-depleted T cells, or PBMCs.

The method was immunoSEQ multiplex PCR; TCRdb's version includes in-frame clones alone and lacks a portion of them. The data show around 260,000 clones, with around 85% seen just once and 0.87% held by the top ten. Those enrolled in Seattle joined during active infection and were followed longitudinally afterward. Germline CDR1 and CDR2: MNHGY and SVAAGI. Trimming took off 8 bases at V and 6 bases at J, with 8 bases between the two ends. This CDR3 has 10 residues. The sequence was obtained from a human donor with COVID-19, enrolled during active disease. The donor label of this sample is uncertain. V and J are TRBV6-9 and TRBJ2-7; tentative D call: TRBD1 (6 bases). Sequenced sample: peripheral blood. The CDR3 DNA sequence: TGTGCCAGCGCAGGGGCCGAGCAGTACTTC. Protein product: CASAGAEQYF.